This T cell receptor beta chain is from a study of metastatic and nonmetastatic thyroid tumors. Thyroid surgery was performed in patients who had received no treatment beforehand. Germline assignment: CDR1 MNHEY and CDR2 SVGAGI. This CDR3 is built from 16 residues. V was pared by 0 bases and J by 0 bases, with 9 bases between. TCRdb reanalyzed the PCR reads with MiXCR. This sample carries under 5,000 clones, less than 35% of them seen once, and the ten largest clones take roughly a quarter. This clonotype was obtained from a female donor with papillary thyroid cancer or a benign thyroid nodule (not recorded which). Some clones in this sample may be carry-over from other donors' samples. The chain employs TRBV6-5 and TRBJ1-5; D gene ambiguous. Sequenced sample: adjacent normal tissue. In nucleotides, the CDR3 is TGTGCCAGCAGTTACTCGGAAGGAGCTAGCAATCAGCCCCAGCATTTT. Protein product: CASSYSEGASNQPQHF.